The T cell receptor (beta chain) under discussion was sequenced for a study of blood T cell repertoires in COVID-19. The CDR3 consists of 20 residues. Germline V gene data show CDR1 as SGHRS and CDR2 as YFSETQ. J was trimmed by 0 bases and V by 2 bases; bases with no gene match: 16. Method: immunoSEQ multiplex PCR; TCRdb's copy keeps in-frame clones and lacks some. This table has a few hundred thousand clones, approximately 91% appearing once. Participants spanned ages about 18 to 90 years and resided in 20 to 30 US areas. Recovered status in Cohort 3 required two negative PCRs, clearance, or symptom resolution.

Sequenced: PBMCs or T cells enriched from blood (not recorded which). The receptor was isolated from a woman aged 40 to 49 who had recovered from COVID-19. The rearrangement links TRBV5-1 to TRBJ2-3, with 9 bases aligning to TRBD1. CDR3 coding DNA: TGCGCCAGCAGCTTCTTAAGAGGGACAGGGTCATTACGAAGCACAGATACGCAGTATTTT. It yields the protein CASSFLRGTGSLRSTDTQYF.